This entry describes one TCR beta chain. The sample belongs to a study of blood T cell repertoires in COVID-19. Study-wide background: Spain, Italy and the United States supplied samples that represented acute and convalescent COVID-19. PBMCs, B-cell-depleted T cells, or T cells were the source of the cDNA or gDNA that made up the material.

The germline V gene has CDR1 MDHEN and CDR2 SYDVKM. CDR3 size: 16 residues. V trimming: 6 bases; J trimming: 0 bases; junction bases outside the gene matches: 8. As processed by the authors: From reference gene primer amplification, estimates of nucleated cell counts were derived. Repertoires were generated with immunoSEQ multiplex PCR, while TCRdb's copy carries only in-frame clones and drops some. The D gene and trimming were derived from the DNA, and the V and J assignments and clone size from that table. This sample yields around 160,000 clones, of which around 85% are seen a single time; approximately 2.7% belongs to the top ten.

The sequenced sample was peripheral blood. This rearrangement joins TRBV28 to TRBJ1-5; 7 nucleotides align to TRBD1. This TCR was recovered from a woman aged 40 to 50 with active or convalescent COVID-19. CDR3 coding DNA: TGTGCCAGCAGGACACAGGGGACATATAGCAATCAGCCCCAGCATTTT. Its protein is CASRTQGTYSNQPQHF.